This T cell receptor (beta chain) was sequenced for a study of blood T cell repertoires in COVID-19. Ages ranged from about 18 to 90 years, with residence in about two dozen US areas. Clinical history reported by participants formed the basis on which cohorts were assigned. Sequencing was performed with immunoSEQ multiplex PCR; in TCRdb, only in-frame clones are kept and a portion is missing. The sample yields 200,000 to 250,000 clones, roughly 90% seen once. The TCR sequence derives from a man aged 25 to 40 who had been exposed to COVID-19. Specimen: PBMCs or T cells enriched from blood (not recorded which).

The CDR3 reads CASCDRDRYNEQYF. CDR3 coding DNA: TGTGCCAGCTGTGACCGGGACAGGTACAACGAGCAGTACTTC. V is TRBV5-8 and J is TRBJ2-7; 8 nucleotides agree with TRBD1. The V gene end was trimmed by 7 bases and the J gene end by 5 bases; junction bases not matched to a gene: 11. The CDR3 sequence is 14 residues long. From germline, CDR1 is SGHTS and CDR2 YDEGEE. Looking up the rest from reference TRBV5-8 and TRBJ2-7 gives the full variable domain: EAGVTQSPTHLIKTRGQQATLRCSPISGHTSVYWYQQALGLGLQFLLWYDEGEERNRGNFPPRFSGRQFPNYSSELNVNALELEDSALYLCASCDRDRYNEQYFGPGTRLTVT.